These T cell receptor beta chains were read from a single sample in a study of beta chain bispecific antibodies for T cell cancers. Their target antigens are unknown. MiXCR, applied by TCRdb to the 5' RACE reads, yields one record per CDR3 protein. Of tens of thousands of distinct CDR3 sequences listed, more than 2% were seen once; the top ten hold about 5%. The sequenced sample was healthy donor T cells cultured with leukemia cells, obtained from a culture containing a bispecific antibody targeting TCR Vbeta12. The receptors originated from a human donor in good health. Some clones in this sample may be carry-over from other donors' samples. The CDR3 runs from the conserved cysteine through the conserved F or W. Each record gives: V gene, J gene, clone size, CDR3 protein. The size of a clone is reported for some rows only, either as once, few or many, or as a class for expanded clones.

TRBV27	TRBJ2-1	many	CASSPDRGQNEQFF
TRBV14	TRBJ1-1	many	CASSQDEMDTEAFF
TRBV27	TRBJ2-7	medium-sized	CASSSSYEQYF
TRBV7-9	TRBJ2-7	many	CASSKTGNYEQYF
TRBV20-1	TRBJ2-3	few	CSASRGASGASPGTDTQYF
TRBV6-5	TRBJ2-1	many	CASSYQGARDNEQFF
TRBV13	TRBJ2-3	many	CASSSPGTGGTDTQYF
TRBV21-1	TRBJ2-2	many	CASILGSALSTGELFF
TRBV5-1	TRBJ2-7	many	CASSLGTGPYEQYF
TRBV5-1	TRBJ2-7	many	CASSTTESYEQYF
TRBV28	TRBJ2-1	many	CASSPLGTSGPYNEQFF
TRBV7-9	TRBJ2-3	many	CASSTPASGSADTQYF
TRBV29-1	TRBJ2-1	many	CSARTVYNEQFF
TRBV18	TRBJ2-7	few	CASSPAQGPSSYEQYF
TRBV7-9	TRBJ1-1	many	CASSEEEGTANTEAFF
TRBV20-1	TRBJ2-7	many	CSARLAGVFSSYEQYF
TRBV2	TRBJ2-2	many	CASSEEGSGGNTGELFF
TRBV20-1	TRBJ2-5	many	CSARLAGGRTSETQYF
TRBV6-1	TRBJ1-1	many	CASTDGGNTEAFF
TRBV7-9	TRBJ2-3	many	CASSSRQGFEATQYF
TRBV7-9	TRBJ2-7	many	CASRHTGSSYEQYF
TRBV20-1	TRBJ1-1	many	CSARDPTGWEGEAFF
TRBV7-9	TRBJ2-1	many	CASSYTGSRYDEQFF
TRBV28	TRBJ2-1	medium-sized	CASSRVENEQFF
TRBV13	TRBJ2-7	many	CASGTQYEQYF
TRBV5-6	TRBJ1-2	many	CASSPGGSNYGYTF
TRBV4-2	TRBJ1-5	many	CASSQEVTESNQPQHF
TRBV5-1	TRBJ2-3	medium-sized	CASSLEGAPDTQYF
TRBV27	TRBJ2-7	many	CASSLSTGTGGYEQYF
TRBV9	TRBJ2-3	many	CASSPLGIGFSTDTQYF
TRBV6-5	TRBJ1-5	many	CASSPRTGGIPGNQPQHF
TRBV7-6	TRBJ1-1	many	CASSFEAMNTEAFF
TRBV19	TRBJ1-2	many	CASSIEDRPNYGYTF
TRBV7-6	TRBJ1-6	many	CASSGTGRSPLHF
TRBV3-1	TRBJ2-5	many	CASRHWGQGGETQYF
TRBV7-2	TRBJ2-1	many	CASSSPSDEQFF
TRBV28	TRBJ2-7	many	CASSPDYEQYF
TRBV4-1	TRBJ1-5	many	CASSQLGDSNQPQHF
TRBV15	TRBJ1-2	many	CATSRIMRDHYGYTF
TRBV19	TRBJ2-1	-	CASSPGLAGREQFF
TRBV6-1	TRBJ2-7	many	CASSEALGVDTYEQYF
TRBV6-5	TRBJ2-3	medium-sized	CASRGTSGRTQYF
TRBV28	TRBJ2-7	many	CASSQAGRTSYEQYF
TRBV6-1	TRBJ2-7	many	CASMRGAYEQYF
TRBV28	TRBJ2-7	many	CAIDRGYEQYF
TRBV7-9	TRBJ2-7	many	CASSLAGSYEQYF
TRBV25-1	TRBJ2-3	many	CASSDERGTQYF
TRBV20-1	TRBJ2-5	many	CSARDANRGQETQYF
TRBV28	TRBJ2-7	few	CASSLEGQGVSEQYF
TRBV11-2	TRBJ1-2	many	CASQDRDRGVYGYTF